This T cell receptor (beta chain) stems from a study of early T cells in non-severe SARS-CoV-2 infection. About the research overall: Chains from this unsorted whole-blood bulk RNA could not be paired.

This CDR3 spans 15 amino acids. Germline loops: CDR1 SGDLS, CDR2 YYNGEE. Between the trimmed V and J ends, which lost 2 bases and 4 bases, there was a span of 13 bases. Tagging with unique molecular identifiers was applied to individual cDNA molecules. Via MiXCR, TCRdb re-called the 5' RACE reads, giving one row per CDR3 protein. The sample holds 70,000 to 75,000 distinct CDR3 sequences, around 10% seen once. At least ten counts were recorded for this clonotype. Its matching antigen is unknown. Study-wide findings and caveats: Matching results from VDJdb favored anti-spike CD8 responses, leaving private and CD4 specificities undetected.

What was sequenced was whole blood. This chain uses TRBV9 with TRBJ2-1; D gene unclear. The sequence was collected from an adult who was a healthcare worker with PCR-confirmed SARS-CoV-2 infection or an uninfected control (not recorded which). This CDR3 reads CASSVSNSYYNEQFF. CDR3 DNA sequence: TGTGCCAGCAGCGTCTCAAACAGTTATTACAATGAGCAGTTCTTC.